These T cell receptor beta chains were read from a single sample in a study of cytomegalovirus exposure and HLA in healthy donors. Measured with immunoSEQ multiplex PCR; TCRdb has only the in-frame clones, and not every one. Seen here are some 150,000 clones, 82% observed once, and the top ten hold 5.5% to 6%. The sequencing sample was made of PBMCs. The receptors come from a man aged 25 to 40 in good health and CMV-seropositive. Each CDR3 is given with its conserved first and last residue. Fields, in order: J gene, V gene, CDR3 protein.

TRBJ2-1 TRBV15 CATSSGLAGGQDEQFF
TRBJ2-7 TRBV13 CASQTGGEYEQYF
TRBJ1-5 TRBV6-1 CASIGQASNQPQHF
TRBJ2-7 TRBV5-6 CASSSLILPGTSLPYEQYF
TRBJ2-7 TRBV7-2 CASSLGGGLHEQYF
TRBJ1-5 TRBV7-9 CASSLGGSGVNQPQHF
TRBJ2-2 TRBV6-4 CASSEDEGGTGELFF
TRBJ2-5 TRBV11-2 CASSSTGQETQYF
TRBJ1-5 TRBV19 CASTQTGGANQPQHF
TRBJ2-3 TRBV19 CASSPSSRWGGSTDTQYF
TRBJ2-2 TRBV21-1 CASSKGLAGGTGELFF
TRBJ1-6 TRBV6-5 CASTLVVGGPLHF
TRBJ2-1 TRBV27 CASSAQGYYEQFF
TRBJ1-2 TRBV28 CASSLAGVDYGYTF
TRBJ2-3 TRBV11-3 CASSFGRASDTQYF
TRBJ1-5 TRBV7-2 CASSLGARVGQPQHF
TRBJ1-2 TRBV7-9 CASSLVRAWQINYGYTF
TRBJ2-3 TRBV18 CASSPQASGDGDTQYF
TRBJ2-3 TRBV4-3 CASSQEGLAGGYTDTQYF
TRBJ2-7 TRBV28 CASREGGGANEQYF
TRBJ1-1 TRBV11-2 CASDKTGGFGTEAFF
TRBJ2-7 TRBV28 CASTQAGISYEQYF
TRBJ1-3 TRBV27 CASSLGGQGRENTIYF
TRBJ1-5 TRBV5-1 CAIFNQPQHF
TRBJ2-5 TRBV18 CASSLKSLQETQYF
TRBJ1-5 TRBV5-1 CASSLQGDSNQPQHF
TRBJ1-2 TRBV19 CASSPVANYGYTF
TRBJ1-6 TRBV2 CASRRDSDVNSPLHF
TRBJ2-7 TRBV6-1 CASTETSGSSYEQYF
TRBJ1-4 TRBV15 CATSRESTGIGEKLFF